The present T cell receptor beta chain was sequenced within a study of shared clonotypes between healthy human individuals. Study at large: Donors had three CD4 naive, three CD4 memory, two CD8 naive and one CD8 memory plate apiece. Study outcomes and limitations: When naive CD4 clonotypes were compared across a few donors, about 4.8% were shared. Despite large depth, sorted-subset datasets appeared incompletely sequenced.

This table comes from immunoSEQ multiplex PCR, and its TCRdb copy is limited to in-frame clones, with some not included. The sample lists roughly 2,300,000 clones; roughly 90% were seen once. Germline CDR1 is KGHSH and CDR2 is LQKENI. V was cut by 3 bases and J by 7 bases, with 12 bases left in between. The CDR3 spans 13 residues. Worth noting for this clone: Its antigen remains unknown.

Sequenced: naive CD4+ T cells from PBMCs. Subset noted: CD45RA+ positively selected. The chain combines TRBV18 with TRBJ1-1; D ambiguous. This TCR was sampled from a man aged 18 to 30 in good health. Some clones in this sample may be carry-over from other donors' samples. The DNA of the CDR3 is TGTGCCAGCTCACCTCAAACCGGAGTTGAAGCTTTCTTT. Its protein is CASSPQTGVEAFF.